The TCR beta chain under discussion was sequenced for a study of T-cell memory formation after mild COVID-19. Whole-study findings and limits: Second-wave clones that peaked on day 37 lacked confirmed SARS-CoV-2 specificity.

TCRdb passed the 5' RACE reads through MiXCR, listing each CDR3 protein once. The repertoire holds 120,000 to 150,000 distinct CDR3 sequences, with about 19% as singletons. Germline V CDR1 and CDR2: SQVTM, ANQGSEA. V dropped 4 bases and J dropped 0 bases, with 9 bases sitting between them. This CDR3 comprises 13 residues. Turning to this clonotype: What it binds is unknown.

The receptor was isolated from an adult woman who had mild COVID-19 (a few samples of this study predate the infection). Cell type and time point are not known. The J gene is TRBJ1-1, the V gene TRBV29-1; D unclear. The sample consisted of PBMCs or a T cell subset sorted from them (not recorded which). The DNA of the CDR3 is TGCAGCGTTGCGCGAGGGTTGAACACTGAAGCTTTCTTT. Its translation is CSVARGLNTEAFF. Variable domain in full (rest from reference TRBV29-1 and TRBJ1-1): SAVISQKPSRDICQRGTSLTIQCQVDSQVTMMFWYRQQPGQSLTLIATANQGSEATYESGFVIDKFPISRPNLTFSTLTVSNMSPEDSSIYLCSVARGLNTEAFFGQGTRLTVV.